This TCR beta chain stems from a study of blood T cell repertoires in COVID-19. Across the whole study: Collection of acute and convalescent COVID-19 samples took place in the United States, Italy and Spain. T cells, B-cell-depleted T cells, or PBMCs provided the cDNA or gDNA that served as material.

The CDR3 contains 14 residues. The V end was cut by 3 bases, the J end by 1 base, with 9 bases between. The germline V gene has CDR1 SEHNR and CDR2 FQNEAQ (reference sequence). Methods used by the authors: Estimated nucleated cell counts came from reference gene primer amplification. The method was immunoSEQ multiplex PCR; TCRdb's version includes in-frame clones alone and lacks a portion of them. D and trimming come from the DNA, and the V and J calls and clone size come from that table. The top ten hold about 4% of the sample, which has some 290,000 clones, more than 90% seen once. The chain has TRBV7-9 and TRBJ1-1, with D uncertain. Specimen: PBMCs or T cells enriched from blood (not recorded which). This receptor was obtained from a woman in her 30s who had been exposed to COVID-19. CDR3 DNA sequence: TGTGCCAGCAGCTTCCAGACGGGGAACACTGAAGCTTTCTTT. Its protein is CASSFQTGNTEAFF. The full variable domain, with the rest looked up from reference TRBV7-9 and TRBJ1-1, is DTGVSQNPRHKITKRGQNVTFRCDPISEHNRLYWYRQTLGQGPEFLTYFQNEAQLEKSRLLSDRFSAERPKGSFSTLEIQRTEQGDSAMYLCASSFQTGNTEAFFGQGTRLTVV.